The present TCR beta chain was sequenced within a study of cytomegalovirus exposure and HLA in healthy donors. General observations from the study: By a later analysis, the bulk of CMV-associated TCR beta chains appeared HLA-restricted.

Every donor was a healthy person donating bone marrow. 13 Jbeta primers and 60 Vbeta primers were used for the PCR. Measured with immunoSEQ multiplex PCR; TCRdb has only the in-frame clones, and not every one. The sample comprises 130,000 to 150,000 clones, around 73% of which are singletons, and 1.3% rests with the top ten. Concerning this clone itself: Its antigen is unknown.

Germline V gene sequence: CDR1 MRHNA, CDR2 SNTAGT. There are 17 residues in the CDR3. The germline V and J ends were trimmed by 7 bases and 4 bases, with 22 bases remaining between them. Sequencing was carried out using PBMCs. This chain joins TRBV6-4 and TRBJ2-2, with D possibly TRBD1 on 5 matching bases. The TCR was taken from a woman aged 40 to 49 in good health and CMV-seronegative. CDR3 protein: CASTRRGRTTSTGELFF. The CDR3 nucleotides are TGTGCCAGCACCCGAAGAGGTCGGACAACCTCCACCGGGGAGCTGTTTTTT.